These 31 T cell receptor beta chains share one sample of origin, sequenced in a study of Tregs in tolerant kidney transplant recipients. The protocol was immunoSEQ multiplex PCR, while the TCRdb copy is restricted to in-frame clones and leaves out a portion. The sample has some 66,000 clones, roughly 90% seen once; the top ten hold approximately 9.9%. The source material was CD8+ T cells from blood, sampled before the transplant. The receptors were gathered from a human donor who received a combined kidney and bone marrow transplant.

The chain carries TRBV11-2 and TRBJ1-3; 7 nucleotides match TRBD1. The germline V gene has CDR1 SGHAT and CDR2 FQNNGV. The CDR3 has 14 residues. The junction had 8 bases not matched to a gene; V was cut back by 3 bases and J by 9 bases. CDR3 amino acids: CASSFTGVDSTIYF. The CDR3 DNA reads as TGTGCCAGCAGCTTTACAGGGGTTGATTCCACCATATATTTT.

The V call is TRBV4-3, the J call TRBJ2-3; D possibly corresponds to TRBD2 (7 bases). Germline V gene sequence: CDR1 LGHNA, CDR2 YSLEER. V was trimmed by 0 bases and J by 3 bases, leaving 19 bases between them. The CDR3 totals 18 residues. CDR3 in amino acids: CASSQDRRGGGRTDTQYF. DNA of the CDR3: TGCGCCAGCAGCCAAGATAGGAGAGGGGGGGGGCGTACAGATACGCAGTATTTT.

The chain has TRBV13 and TRBJ1-1; possibly TRBD1 for D (5 bases). The germline gives CDR1 PRHDT, CDR2 FYEKMQ (reference sequence). Trimming cost V 1 base and J 3 bases, with 6 bases left between them. This CDR3 has 13 residues. The DNA of the CDR3 is TGTGCCAGCAGCTTAGAAGGGGACACTGAAGCTTTCTTT. This sequence encodes CASSLEGDTEAFF.

The genes are TRBV7-3 and TRBJ1-4; a weak D match, TRBD1 (6 bases). The CDR3 loop spans 18 amino acids. Germline CDR1 reads SGHTA; CDR2 reads FQGTGA. V lost 5 bases, J lost 3 bases, and 22 bases lay in between. CDR3 sequence (DNA): TGTGCCAGCAGCCCCTTAAAGAAAAACAGGGTACCTAATGAAAAACTGTTTTTT. This codes for CASSPLKKNRVPNEKLFF.

This CDR3 is CASSRGGAVYEQYF. In DNA, the CDR3 is TGTGCCAGCAGTCGCGGAGGGGCAGTCTACGAGCAGTACTTC. The V call is TRBV9, the J call TRBJ2-7, with D possibly matching TRBD2 (6 bases). CDR1 SGDLS and CDR2 YYNGEE come from the germline V gene. The V and J ends lost 5 bases and 3 bases respectively, with 15 bases between them. The CDR3 loop spans 14 amino acids.

The V call is TRBV29-1, the J call TRBJ1-2; D might be TRBD1 (5 bases). The ends were cut back, 5 bases at V and 4 bases at J, with 17 bases in the middle. Per the germline V gene, CDR1 is SQVTM and CDR2 is ANQGSEA. The CDR3 loop spans 14 amino acids. The CDR3 DNA sequence: TGCAGCGTTTACCCCCCGGGGGGTAGCTATGGCTACACCTTC. This translates into CSVYPPGGSYGYTF.

This chain uses TRBV11-2 with TRBJ2-7, with TRBD2 matching over 7 bases. The CDR3 is made up of 15 amino acids. V gave up 2 bases and J gave up 2 bases; unmatched junction bases: 6. Germline CDR1 is SGHAT and CDR2 is FQNNGV. The CDR3 bases are TGTGCCAGCAGCTTATATGGGGGGGGGACCTACGAGCAGTACTTC. Amino acid sequence: CASSLYGGGTYEQYF.

The chain recombines TRBV4-1 with TRBJ2-7, with 9 bases lining up with TRBD2. The germline gives CDR1 MGHRA, CDR2 YSYEKL. Unmatched junction bases numbered 10, after V lost 4 bases and J lost 3 bases. This CDR3 comprises 16 residues. CDR3 bases: TGCGCCAGCAGCCTCGGTAGCGGGGGCCCACTCTACGAGCAGTACTTC. This sequence encodes CASSLGSGGPLYEQYF.

The chain employs TRBV9 and TRBJ1-2; no definite D call. Trimming took off 7 bases at V and 2 bases at J, with 9 bases between the two ends. CDR3 length equals 12 residues. The germline V gene has CDR1 SGDLS and CDR2 YYNGEE. The chain's CDR3 is CASAIQNYGYTF. The DNA of the CDR3 is TGTGCCAGCGCCATCCAGAACTATGGCTACACCTTC.

The V call is TRBV5-1, the J call TRBJ2-2; D is perhaps TRBD2 (5 bases). The ends were cut back, 2 bases at V and 7 bases at J, with 6 bases in the middle. The CDR3 totals 12 residues. Germline lookup yields CDR1 SGHRS and CDR2 YFSETQ. The CDR3 sequence: CASSLDYGELFF. The CDR3 DNA reads TGCGCCAGCAGCTTAGACTACGGGGAGCTGTTTTTT.

This sequence joins TRBV7-9 and TRBJ1-3; unclear D gene. CDR3 size: 17 residues. Germline V gene data show CDR1 as SEHNR and CDR2 as FQNEAQ (reference sequence). V was shortened by 4 bases and J by 0 bases, with 16 bases between the two germline ends. The CDR3 is CASSSPYPGNSGNTIYF. CDR3 DNA sequence: TGTGCCAGCAGCTCCCCCTACCCGGGGAACTCTGGAAACACCATATATTTT. Full variable domain (missing parts from reference TRBV7-9 and TRBJ1-3): DTGVSQNPRHKITKRGQNVTFRCDPISEHNRLYWYRQTLGQGPEFLTYFQNEAQLEKSRLLSDRFSAERPKGSFSTLEIQRTEQGDSAMYLCASSSPYPGNSGNTIYFGEGSWLTVV.

The CDR3 sequence is CASSQGSSGSGSGELFF. In nucleotides, the CDR3 is TGCGCCAGCAGCCAAGGGTCAAGCGGGAGTGGATCCGGGGAGCTGTTTTTT. The chain carries TRBV4-3 and TRBJ2-2; 8 positions match TRBD2. The CDR3 contains 17 residues. Germline V CDR1 and CDR2: LGHNA, YSLEER. With V trimmed by 1 base and J by 6 bases, 10 bases remained unmatched.

This sequence joins TRBV9 and TRBJ2-7; D not certain. Germline CDR1 and CDR2: SGDLS and YYNGEE. The CDR3 covers 15 residues. The V and J ends lost 0 bases and 0 bases respectively, with 10 bases between them. The CDR3 DNA sequence: TGTGCCAGCAGCGTAGATCCGATGAGCTCCTACGAGCAGTACTTC. It translates to CASSVDPMSSYEQYF.

J is TRBJ1-4 and V is TRBV11-3; possibly TRBD1 for D (5 bases). Trimming cost V 2 bases and J 5 bases, with 18 bases left between them. CDR3 size: 17 residues. Germline values: CDR1 SGHNT, CDR2 YENEEA. The CDR3 spells CASSLPMGGGLNEKLFF. Here the CDR3 DNA reads TGTGCCAGCAGCTTACCCATGGGGGGAGGGTTAAATGAAAAACTGTTTTTT.

V is TRBV6-4 and J is TRBJ2-5, with D hard to call. The J call may be incorrect, as the DNA end agrees better with TRBJ2-7. Germline lookup yields CDR1 MRHNA and CDR2 SNTAGT. CDR3 length equals 11 residues. The CDR3 here is CASSDSYEQYF. In DNA form, the CDR3 reads TGTGCCAGCAGTGACAGTTACGAGCAGTACTTC.

J is TRBJ1-2 and V is TRBV9, with 7 nucleotides matching TRBD1. The CDR3 runs to 14 residues. Germline CDR1 SGDLS, CDR2 YYNGEE. V lost 5 bases, J lost 0 bases, and 4 bases stayed unmatched. DNA for the CDR3: TGTGCCAGCAGGGGGGACAGAGCTAACTATGGCTACACCTTC. This sequence encodes CASRGDRANYGYTF.

This chain links TRBV19 with TRBJ1-2; 10 bases are shared with TRBD1. This CDR3 has 11 residues. Trimming removed 11 bases from V and 8 bases from J; junction bases left unmatched: 5. The V gene's germline CDR1 is LNHDA and CDR2 SQIVND (reference sequence). CDR3 residues: CAAGQGFGYTF. As DNA, the CDR3 is TGTGCCGCGGGACAGGGGTTCGGCTACACCTTC. Full variable domain (outside the CDR3, taken from reference TRBV19 and TRBJ1-2): DGGITQSPKYLFRKEGQNVTLSCEQNLNHDAMYWYRQDPGQGLRLIYYSQIVNDFQKGDIAEGYSVSREKKESFPLTVTSAQKNPTAFYLCAAGQGFGYTFGSGTRLTVV.

This chain joins TRBV4-2 and TRBJ2-7; no clear D. The germline V and J ends were trimmed by 5 bases and 5 bases, with 13 bases remaining between them. Germline CDR1 LGHNA, CDR2 YNFKEQ. The CDR3 loop spans 13 amino acids. This CDR3 reads CASSSTLLDEQYF. CDR3 nucleotide sequence: TGTGCCAGCAGCTCCACCCTACTTGACGAGCAGTACTTC.

This chain connects TRBV11-2 to TRBJ2-7; 10 bases agree with TRBD1. Germline-derived CDR1 and CDR2 are SGHAT and FQNNGV. J gave up 12 bases and V 0 bases, and 17 bases lay outside the gene matches. CDR3 size: 17 residues. The CDR3 nucleotides are TGTGCCAGCAGCTTAGAAAACCCGGGACAGGGGTTTTTCCGCGTGTACTTC. Its translation is CASSLENPGQGFFRVYF.

This chain links TRBV18 with TRBJ2-7; 7 bases are shared with TRBD2. The ends lost 3 bases at V and 4 bases at J; junction bases unmatched: 6. CDR1 is KGHSH and CDR2 is LQKENI in the germline V gene. The CDR3 is 14 residues long. The CDR3 DNA is TGTGCCAGCTCACCCGACCTAGCGGTGTACGAGCAGTACTTC. Protein: CASSPDLAVYEQYF.

The V gene is TRBV27, the J gene TRBJ2-7; D gene ambiguous. Trimming stripped 5 bases from V and 2 bases from J, with 13 bases between. This CDR3 is built from 14 residues. Germline V gives CDR1 MNHEY, CDR2 SMNVEV (reference sequence). The CDR3 sequence is CASSVVMRTYEQYF. For the CDR3, the DNA is TGTGCCAGCAGTGTAGTTATGCGGACCTACGAGCAGTACTTC.

The chain combines TRBV19 with TRBJ1-2; 7 bases are shared with TRBD1. CDR3 length equals 13 residues. The V segment lost 10 bases and the J segment 4 bases; nucleotides outside the gene matches: 9. CDR1 is LNHDA and CDR2 is SQIVND in the germline V gene (reference sequence). In DNA, the CDR3 is TGTGCCACAAATCGACAGGGCGGCTATGGCTACACCTTC. Protein: CATNRQGGYGYTF.

This sequence joins TRBV7-8 and TRBJ2-1; 7 positions agree with TRBD2. This CDR3 contains 16 residues. The V segment lost 3 bases and the J segment 3 bases; nucleotides outside the gene matches: 8. The V gene's germline CDR1 is SGHVS and CDR2 FQNEAQ. CDR3 amino acids: CASSLFGGSIYNEQFF. Here the CDR3 DNA reads TGTGCCAGCAGCTTGTTCGGCGGGAGTATCTACAATGAGCAGTTCTTC.

The chain combines TRBV10-3 with TRBJ2-5; TRBD1 is a possible D gene (5 bases). CDR1 and CDR2 (germline): ENHRY, SYGVKD. CDR3 size: 16 residues. V lost 2 bases to trimming and J lost 5 bases, with 18 bases between them. The chain's CDR3 is CAISEPSTEARETQYF. Here the CDR3 DNA reads TGTGCCATCAGTGAGCCTTCGACAGAGGCGAGGGAGACCCAGTACTTC.

The chain couples TRBV28 to TRBJ1-6, with 7 bases that match TRBD1. Losses at the gene ends were 2 bases for V and 10 bases for J; bases not matched to a gene: 5. CDR1 is MDHEN, CDR2 SYDVKM, per germline. The CDR3 is 14 amino acids. The CDR3 DNA follows: TGTGCCAGCAGTTTAAGAGGGGGCAGGTCACCCCTCCACTTT. Its translation: CASSLRGGRSPLHF.

The rearrangement links TRBV4-1 to TRBJ1-5; possibly TRBD1 for D (6 bases). CDR3 size: 16 residues. The germline gives CDR1 MGHRA, CDR2 YSYEKL. The ends were cut back, 3 bases at V and 0 bases at J, with 12 bases in the middle. DNA for the CDR3: TGCGCCAGCAGCCATTTGACAGGCTATAGCAATCAGCCCCAGCATTTT. Encoded protein: CASSHLTGYSNQPQHF.

The gene calls are TRBV5-5 and TRBJ2-7; 10 bases fit TRBD1. The ends lost 3 bases at V and 2 bases at J; junction bases unmatched: 5. The CDR3 has 15 amino acids. Germline assignment: CDR1 SGHKS and CDR2 YYEKEE (reference sequence). CDR3 loop: CASSWGQGTAYEQYF. The CDR3, as DNA: TGTGCCAGCAGCTGGGGACAGGGGACGGCCTACGAGCAGTACTTC.

This clone was counted once. The J gene is TRBJ2-7, the V gene TRBV13, with D possibly TRBD1 on 8 matching bases. This CDR3 has 14 residues. Trimming cost V 5 bases and J 7 bases, with 18 bases left between them. Per the germline V gene, CDR1 is PRHDT and CDR2 is FYEKMQ (reference sequence). This chain's CDR3 is CASSAGQGGREQYF. The CDR3 bases are TGTGCCAGCAGCGCCGGACAGGGAGGGAGGGAGCAGTACTTC.

This clone appeared once. The V gene is TRBV27, the J gene TRBJ2-5; a possible D gene is TRBD2 (7 bases). Germline assignment: CDR1 MNHEY and CDR2 SMNVEV (reference sequence). Trimming removed 6 bases from V and 3 bases from J, with 26 bases in between. There are 18 residues in the CDR3. The CDR3 spells CASSSVGGGSRSEETQYF. CDR3 nucleotide sequence: TGTGCCAGCAGCTCCGTGGGGGGGGGCAGTAGGTCAGAAGAGACCCAGTACTTC.

This clone has a single count. The chain is built from TRBV7-8 and TRBJ2-5; 14 nucleotides line up with TRBD2. This CDR3 contains 19 residues. Losses at the gene ends were 5 bases for V and 4 bases for J; bases not matched to a gene: 15. Looked up from germline, CDR1 is SGHVS and CDR2 is FQNEAQ. The CDR3 sequence: CASSPRLAGGPGISETQYF. CDR3 nucleotide sequence: TGTGCCAGCAGCCCCCGACTAGCGGGGGGGCCGGGGATCTCAGAGACCCAGTACTTC.

The chain links TRBV19 to TRBJ2-7; the D is unclear. V lost 3 bases and J 0 bases, leaving 12 bases between the germline ends. CDR3 size: 15 residues. Germline loops: CDR1 LNHDA, CDR2 SQIVND (reference sequence). The CDR3 loop is CASSIALSSSYEQYF. CDR3 coding DNA: TGTGCCAGTAGTATTGCGTTGTCAAGCTCCTACGAGCAGTACTTC.